These T cell receptor beta chains were read from a single sample in a study of blood T cell repertoires in COVID-19. Sequencing used immunoSEQ multiplex PCR; TCRdb keeps in-frame clones, though not all of them. This sample carries 120,000 to 150,000 clones, 84% of them seen once, and the ten largest clones take 4.5% to 5.5%. Sequenced input: PBMCs or T cells enriched from blood (not recorded which). All receptors come from a middle-aged man with acute COVID-19. Both conserved end residues are part of each CDR3. D genes are given only for firm matches. Not every row has a clone size; where given, it reads once, few, many or a size class.

j_call: TRBJ2-7; v_call: TRBV18; d_call: -; clone_size: once; cdr3_nt: TGTGCCAGCTCACCAGGGGGCGGAACCTACGAGCAGTACTTC; cdr3_aa: CASSPGGGTYEQYF
j_call: TRBJ2-7; v_call: TRBV18; d_call: -; clone_size: -; cdr3_nt: TGTGCCAGCTCACTCCCGGGTTCCTACTACGAGCAGTACTTC; cdr3_aa: CASSLPGSYYEQYF
j_call: TRBJ2-2; v_call: TRBV5-1; d_call: -; clone_size: -; cdr3_nt: TGCGCCAGCAGCTTGACAGATACGAACACCGGGGAGCTGTTTTTT; cdr3_aa: CASSLTDTNTGELFF
j_call: TRBJ1-6; v_call: TRBV28; d_call: -; clone_size: -; cdr3_nt: TGTGCCAGCACCCCTGACACACGCTATAATTCACCCCTCCACTTT; cdr3_aa: CASTPDTRYNSPLHF
j_call: TRBJ2-3; v_call: TRBV4-3; d_call: -; clone_size: -; cdr3_nt: TGCGCCAGCAGCCAAGATGGGAGGACGGGGCACACAGATACGCAGTATTTT; cdr3_aa: CASSQDGRTGHTDTQYF
j_call: TRBJ2-7; v_call: TRBV28; d_call: TRBD1; clone_size: -; cdr3_nt: TGTGCCAGCAGTCCCCCGGGAGGACAGGGGGTCAGCTACGAGCAGTACTTC; cdr3_aa: CASSPPGGQGVSYEQYF
j_call: TRBJ1-3; v_call: TRBV9; d_call: TRBD1; clone_size: -; cdr3_nt: TGTGCCAGCAGCCCACAGGGGACTGGAAACACCATATATTTT; cdr3_aa: CASSPQGTGNTIYF
j_call: TRBJ2-7; v_call: TRBV7-2; d_call: -; clone_size: -; cdr3_nt: TGTGCCAGCAGCTTAAACCGGGGGGCGGCCTACGAGCAGTACTTC; cdr3_aa: CASSLNRGAAYEQYF
j_call: TRBJ1-2; v_call: TRBV28; d_call: -; clone_size: -; cdr3_nt: TGTGCCAGCAGTTTAAGGGGCTATGTCTATGGCTACACCTTC; cdr3_aa: CASSLRGYVYGYTF
j_call: TRBJ2-5; v_call: TRBV7-8; d_call: TRBD2; clone_size: -; cdr3_nt: TGTGCCAGCAGCTTACGGAATAGCGGGAGTGCAGAGACCCAGTACTTC; cdr3_aa: CASSLRNSGSAETQYF
j_call: TRBJ2-1; v_call: TRBV6-2/TRBV6-3; d_call: TRBD2; clone_size: -; cdr3_nt: TGTGCCAGCAGTGTCCCCGGACTAGCGGGGTTGTTAAGCTCCTACAATGAGCAGTTCTTC; cdr3_aa: CASSVPGLAGLLSSYNEQFF
j_call: TRBJ2-1; v_call: TRBV6-4; d_call: -; clone_size: once; cdr3_nt: TGTGCCAGCAGTGTAGCCCAGGGGCCCTACAATGAGCAGTTCTTC; cdr3_aa: CASSVAQGPYNEQFF
j_call: TRBJ1-4; v_call: TRBV18; d_call: -; clone_size: -; cdr3_nt: TGTGCCAGCTCCCCCGTGGAGGCCAGGGGCAGAAAACTGTTTTTT; cdr3_aa: CASSPVEARGRKLFF
j_call: TRBJ1-2; v_call: TRBV4-3; d_call: -; clone_size: -; cdr3_nt: TGCGCCAGCAGCCAAGCTCTTATCGCCGACTCGTACGGCTACACCTTC; cdr3_aa: CASSQALIADSYGYTF
j_call: TRBJ2-2; v_call: TRBV5-1; d_call: TRBD2; clone_size: -; cdr3_nt: TGCGCCAGCAGCTCGGGACTAGCAGCCGGGGAGCTGTTTTTT; cdr3_aa: CASSSGLAAGELFF
j_call: TRBJ2-7; v_call: TRBV15; d_call: -; clone_size: -; cdr3_nt: TGTGCCACCAGCAGAGATCCGAAGGGGAACCACGAGCAGTACTTC; cdr3_aa: CATSRDPKGNHEQYF
j_call: TRBJ2-3; v_call: TRBV9; d_call: TRBD2; clone_size: -; cdr3_nt: TGTGCCAGCAGCAACCAGCGGGGGAGAGATACGCAGTATTTT; cdr3_aa: CASSNQRGRDTQYF
j_call: TRBJ1-4; v_call: TRBV7-2; d_call: -; clone_size: -; cdr3_nt: TGTGCCAGCAGCTTAAAAAGGACTTCTGAAAAACTGTTTTTT; cdr3_aa: CASSLKRTSEKLFF
j_call: TRBJ2-1; v_call: TRBV2; d_call: TRBD2; clone_size: many; cdr3_nt: TGTGCCACTACGACTAGCGGGATGAACAATGAGCAGTTCTTC; cdr3_aa: CATTTSGMNNEQFF
j_call: TRBJ1-5; v_call: TRBV14; d_call: TRBD1; clone_size: -; cdr3_nt: TGTGCCAGCAGCCAAGGACCCAGGGGGCCCAACGCCAGCAATCAGCCCCAGCATTTT; cdr3_aa: CASSQGPRGPNASNQPQHF
j_call: TRBJ1-4; v_call: TRBV9; d_call: TRBD1; clone_size: -; cdr3_nt: TGTGCCAGCAGCCCCTCCGGGACAGCAAATGAAAAACTGTTTTTT; cdr3_aa: CASSPSGTANEKLFF
j_call: TRBJ2-1; v_call: TRBV19; d_call: -; clone_size: -; cdr3_nt: TGTGCCAGTAGTATAGATTCTAGCTACAATGAGCAGTTCTTC; cdr3_aa: CASSIDSSYNEQFF
j_call: TRBJ2-2; v_call: TRBV27; d_call: -; clone_size: -; cdr3_nt: TGTGCCAGCAGCCCACCGTCTAGGACAGCAGTATCGAACACCGGGGAGCTGTTTTTT; cdr3_aa: CASSPPSRTAVSNTGELFF
j_call: TRBJ2-2; v_call: TRBV29-1; d_call: TRBD1; clone_size: -; cdr3_nt: TGCAGCGTGGACAGGTCAGGCGCCGGGGAGCTGTTTTTT; cdr3_aa: CSVDRSGAGELFF
j_call: TRBJ2-3; v_call: TRBV7-8; d_call: -; clone_size: -; cdr3_nt: TGTGCCAGCAGCTTAGCTCTAGCTACAGATACGCAGTATTTT; cdr3_aa: CASSLALATDTQYF
j_call: TRBJ2-7; v_call: TRBV30; d_call: TRBD1; clone_size: -; cdr3_nt: TGTGCCTGGAGTCCCGGGACAGGAAACGAGCAGTACTTC; cdr3_aa: CAWSPGTGNEQYF
j_call: TRBJ2-1; v_call: TRBV24-1; d_call: -; clone_size: -; cdr3_nt: TGTGCCACCAGTGATATTACCTGGCCCAATGAGCAGTTCTTC; cdr3_aa: CATSDITWPNEQFF
j_call: TRBJ2-3; v_call: TRBV29-1; d_call: TRBD2; clone_size: -; cdr3_nt: TGCAGCACTGGTGGACTAGCGGGGATAGATACGCAGTATTTT; cdr3_aa: CSTGGLAGIDTQYF
j_call: TRBJ2-1; v_call: TRBV7-2; d_call: TRBD2; clone_size: -; cdr3_nt: TGTGCCAGCAGCTTAGACAGCGGGGGGTTCAATGAGCAGTTCTTC; cdr3_aa: CASSLDSGGFNEQFF
j_call: TRBJ2-7; v_call: TRBV5-4; d_call: -; clone_size: -; cdr3_nt: TGTGCCAGCAGTGGAGACAGCCGAAGCTCCTACGAGCAGTACTTC; cdr3_aa: CASSGDSRSSYEQYF
j_call: TRBJ2-1; v_call: TRBV14; d_call: -; clone_size: -; cdr3_nt: TGTGCCAGCAGCCTAAGCCAGGCGGGTGAGCAGTTCTTC; cdr3_aa: CASSLSQAGEQFF
j_call: TRBJ2-6; v_call: TRBV4-3; d_call: -; clone_size: -; cdr3_nt: TGCGCCAGCAGCCAAGATCTAGGCTCTGGGGCCAACGTCCTGACTTTC; cdr3_aa: CASSQDLGSGANVLTF
j_call: TRBJ2-3; v_call: TRBV3-1/TRBV3-2; d_call: TRBD2; clone_size: -; cdr3_nt: TGTGCCAGCAGCCAAACCGGGGGGGCCACAGATACGCAGTATTTT; cdr3_aa: CASSQTGGATDTQYF
j_call: TRBJ1-4; v_call: TRBV4-2; d_call: -; clone_size: -; cdr3_nt: TGTGCCAGCAGCCAAGTAACGGTTAATGAAAAACTGTTTTTT; cdr3_aa: CASSQVTVNEKLFF
j_call: TRBJ2-1; v_call: TRBV5-1; d_call: TRBD2; clone_size: -; cdr3_nt: TGCGCCAGCAGCCCCTCGGGGGGTGGCTACAATGAGCAGTTCTTC; cdr3_aa: CASSPSGGGYNEQFF
j_call: TRBJ2-3; v_call: TRBV10-1; d_call: -; clone_size: -; cdr3_nt: TGCGCCAGCAGCCAATCGTCCGGGGATACGCAGTATTTT; cdr3_aa: CASSQSSGDTQYF
j_call: TRBJ2-7; v_call: TRBV30; d_call: -; clone_size: once; cdr3_nt: TGTGCCTGGAGTGGGGGAGTGGTCGAGCAGTACTTC; cdr3_aa: CAWSGGVVEQYF
j_call: TRBJ2-2; v_call: TRBV5-1; d_call: -; clone_size: -; cdr3_nt: TGCGCCAGCAGCTTTAGCGCCGGGGAGCTGTTTTTT; cdr3_aa: CASSFSAGELFF
j_call: TRBJ1-1; v_call: TRBV18; d_call: -; clone_size: -; cdr3_nt: TGTGCCAGCTCTGTTAGACAGCCGAACACTGAAGCTTTCTTT; cdr3_aa: CASSVRQPNTEAFF
j_call: TRBJ2-5; v_call: TRBV5-6; d_call: TRBD2; clone_size: -; cdr3_nt: TGTGCCAGCAGCTTGGGGCTTCCAGCGGGAGGAGAGACCCAGTACTTC; cdr3_aa: CASSLGLPAGGETQYF
j_call: TRBJ2-1; v_call: TRBV6-2/TRBV6-3; d_call: TRBD2; clone_size: -; cdr3_nt: TGTGCCAGCAGTTACTACTCTAGCGGGAGTGGCAATGAGCAGTTCTTC; cdr3_aa: CASSYYSSGSGNEQFF